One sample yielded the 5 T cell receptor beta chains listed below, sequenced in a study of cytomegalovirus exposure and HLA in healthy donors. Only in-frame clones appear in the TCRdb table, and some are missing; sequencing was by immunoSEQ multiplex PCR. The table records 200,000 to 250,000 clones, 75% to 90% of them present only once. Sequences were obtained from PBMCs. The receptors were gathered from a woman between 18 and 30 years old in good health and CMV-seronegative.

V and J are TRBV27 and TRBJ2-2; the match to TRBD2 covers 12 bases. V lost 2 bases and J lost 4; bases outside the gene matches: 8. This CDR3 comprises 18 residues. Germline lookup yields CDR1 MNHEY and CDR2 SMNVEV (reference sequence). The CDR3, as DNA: TGTGCCAGCAGTTTACGGACTAGCGGGACGGGCGTCACCGGGGAGCTGTTTTTT. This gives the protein CASSLRTSGTGVTGELFF.

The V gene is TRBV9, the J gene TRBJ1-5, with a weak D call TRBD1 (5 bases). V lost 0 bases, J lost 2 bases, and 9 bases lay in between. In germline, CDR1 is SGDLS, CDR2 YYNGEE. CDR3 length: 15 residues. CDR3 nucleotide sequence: TGTGCCAGCAGCGTAGGGGCAGGGCGCAATCAGCCCCAGCATTTT. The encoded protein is CASSVGAGRNQPQHF.

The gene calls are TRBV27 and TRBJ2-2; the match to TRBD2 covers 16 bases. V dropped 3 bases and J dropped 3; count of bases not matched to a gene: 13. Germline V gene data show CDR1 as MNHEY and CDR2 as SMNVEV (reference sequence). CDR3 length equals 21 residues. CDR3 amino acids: CASSFSWAGTSGRADTGELFF. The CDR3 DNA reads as TGTGCCAGCAGTTTCTCGTGGGCCGGGACTAGCGGGAGGGCCGACACCGGGGAGCTGTTTTTT.

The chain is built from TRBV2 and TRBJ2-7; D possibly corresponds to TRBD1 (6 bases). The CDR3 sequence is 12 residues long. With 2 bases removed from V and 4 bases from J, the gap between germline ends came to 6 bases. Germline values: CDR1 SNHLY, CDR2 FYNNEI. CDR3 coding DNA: TGTGCCAGCAGTGAACAGGGGTACGAGCAGTACTTC. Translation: CASSEQGYEQYF.

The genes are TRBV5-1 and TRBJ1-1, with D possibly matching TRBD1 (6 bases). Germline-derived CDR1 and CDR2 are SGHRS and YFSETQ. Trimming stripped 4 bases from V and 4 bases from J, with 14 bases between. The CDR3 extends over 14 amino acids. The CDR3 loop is CASSLQGGGTEAFF. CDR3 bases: TGCGCCAGCAGCCTGCAGGGAGGGGGCACTGAAGCTTTCTTT.